Listed below are T cell receptor beta chains from one sample, sequenced in a study of shared clonotypes between healthy human individuals. Assay used: immunoSEQ multiplex PCR; TCRdb lists only in-frame clones, some missing. The sample has millions of clones; approximately 94% are singletons. Sequenced sample: naive CD8+ T cells from PBMCs. These receptors all come from a man aged 18 to 30 in good health. Some clones in this sample may be carry-over from other donors' samples. CDR3s include the opening cysteine and the closing phenylalanine or tryptophan. The D gene is left open where the match is weak. Size tells how often a clone was seen (once, few, many) or the class of an expanded clone, and some rows leave it out.

TRBV7-9,-,-,TRBJ2-3,TGTGCCAGCAGCTTAGGAAGAACACAGGCTTCTAGCACAGATACGCAGTATTTT,CASSLGRTQASSTDTQYF
TRBV9,-,-,TRBJ1-1,TGTGCCAGCAGCGTATTCCTAAACACTGAAGCTTTCTTT,CASSVFLNTEAFF
TRBV27,TRBD1,once,TRBJ1-2,TGTGCCAGCAGACTCCGGGACAGGGTCGGTGGCTACACCTTC,CASRLRDRVGGYTF
TRBV10-2,-,-,TRBJ1-1,TGCGCCAGCAGTGAATGGGGCGGGAACACTGAAGCTTTCTTT,CASSEWGGNTEAFF
TRBV4-3,-,-,TRBJ2-1,TGCGCCAGCAGCCAAGATAAGCCAGGCGAGCAGTTCTTC,CASSQDKPGEQFF
TRBV27,TRBD1,-,TRBJ2-7,TGTGCCAGCAGTTTCACCGGGACAGGGATTGACGAGCAGTACTTC,CASSFTGTGIDEQYF
TRBV14,-,-,TRBJ1-4,TGTGCCAGCAGCCAATCTCCGGCAGGCAGTTATGAAAAACTGTTTTTT,CASSQSPAGSYEKLFF
TRBV4-3,-,-,TRBJ1-2,TGCGCCAGCAGCCAAGATCTACGCGGCAGCACTCATGGCTACACCTTC,CASSQDLRGSTHGYTF
TRBV6-5,-,-,TRBJ1-2,TGTGCCAGCAGTTCGGACAGCCCCATCCCCTATGGCTACACCTTC,CASSSDSPIPYGYTF
TRBV5-1,TRBD1,-,TRBJ1-3,TGCGCCAGCAGCTGGACGGGGACAGAAAGCTCTGGAAACACCATATATTTT,CASSWTGTESSGNTIYF